A selection of T cell receptor beta chains follows, all from one sample in a study of breast tumors, draining lymph nodes, adjacent tissues. TCRdb re-called the multiplex PCR reads through MiXCR, storing one row per CDR3 protein. The data hold over 130,000 distinct CDR3 sequences, with around a third observed a single time. The source material was axillary lymph node tissue. The origin of the receptors is a female donor with breast cancer. Some clones in this sample may be carry-over from other donors' samples. Each CDR3 is given with its conserved first and last residue.

v_call: TRBV6-1; j_call: TRBJ2-7; cdr3_aa: CASSGLAGGEQYF
v_call: TRBV20-1; j_call: TRBJ2-7; cdr3_aa: CSASLPSGSTYEQYF
v_call: TRBV5-1; j_call: TRBJ2-7; cdr3_aa: CASSPGQEKVEQYF
v_call: TRBV29-1; j_call: TRBJ2-1; cdr3_aa: CSVWGTGSYNEQFF
v_call: TRBV9; j_call: TRBJ2-5; cdr3_aa: CASSALAGETQYF
v_call: TRBV3-1; j_call: TRBJ2-5; cdr3_aa: CASSQESRKGAQETQYF
v_call: TRBV6-1; j_call: TRBJ2-5; cdr3_aa: CASSPQGLAQETQYF
v_call: TRBV6-1; j_call: TRBJ1-2; cdr3_aa: CASRDRGLYGYTF
v_call: TRBV7-9; j_call: TRBJ1-4; cdr3_aa: CASSRDSINEKLFF
v_call: TRBV6-5; j_call: TRBJ1-1; cdr3_aa: CASSQIGAGSLNTEAFF
v_call: TRBV30; j_call: TRBJ1-6; cdr3_aa: CAWSVLERINSPLHF
v_call: TRBV7-3; j_call: TRBJ2-5; cdr3_aa: CASSLSGTLQETQYF
v_call: TRBV11-1; j_call: TRBJ1-6; cdr3_aa: CASSSTGNSPLHF
v_call: TRBV5-1; j_call: TRBJ1-6; cdr3_aa: CASSLALTEGSPLHF
v_call: TRBV7-2; j_call: TRBJ2-5; cdr3_aa: CASSSGGGPRETQYF
v_call: TRBV5-1; j_call: TRBJ2-1; cdr3_aa: CASSLVLTSGDSYNEQFF
v_call: TRBV24-1; j_call: TRBJ2-5; cdr3_aa: CATSDSAGVGQTQCF
v_call: TRBV30; j_call: TRBJ2-1; cdr3_aa: CAWSVRNEQFF
v_call: TRBV11-2; j_call: TRBJ2-2; cdr3_aa: CASSRATGWNTGELSW
v_call: TRBV2; j_call: TRBJ2-5; cdr3_aa: CASSAGETQYF
v_call: TRBV12-5; j_call: TRBJ1-5; cdr3_aa: CASGFFTGGGETQHF
v_call: TRBV5-1; j_call: TRBJ2-5; cdr3_aa: CASSFSAQETQYF
v_call: TRBV20-1; j_call: TRBJ1-6; cdr3_aa: CSAGVRRAYDSPLHF